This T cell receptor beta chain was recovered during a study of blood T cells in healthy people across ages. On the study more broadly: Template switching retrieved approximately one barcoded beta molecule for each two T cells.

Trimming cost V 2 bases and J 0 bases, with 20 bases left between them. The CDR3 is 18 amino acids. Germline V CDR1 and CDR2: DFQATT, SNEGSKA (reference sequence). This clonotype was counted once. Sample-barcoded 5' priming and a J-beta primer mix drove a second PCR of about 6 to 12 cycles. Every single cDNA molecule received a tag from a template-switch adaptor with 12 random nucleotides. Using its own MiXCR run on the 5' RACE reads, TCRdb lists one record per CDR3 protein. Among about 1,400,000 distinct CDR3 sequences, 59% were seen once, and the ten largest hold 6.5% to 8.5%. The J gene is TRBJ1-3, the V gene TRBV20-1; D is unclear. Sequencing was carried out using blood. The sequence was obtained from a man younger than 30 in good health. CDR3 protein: CSARSYSQGRYSGNTIYF. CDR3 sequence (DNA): TGCAGTGCTAGATCGTACAGCCAAGGCCGCTACTCTGGAAACACCATATATTTT.